The clone carrying this T cell receptor beta chain was observed a handful of times. What it binds is unknown. This entry comes from a study of OX40 agonist ivuxolimab in advanced cancers. Study-level results: On average, a greater number of expanded clones characterised CD8+ T cells relative to CD4+.

The CDR3 totals 16 residues. Germline V gene lookup returns CDR1 SGHNT and CDR2 YYREEE (reference sequence). With 0 bases clipped from V and 6 bases from J, the junction kept 11 bases outside the gene matches. Libraries were prepared by immunoSEQ multiplex PCR; TCRdb keeps only in-frame clonotypes and omits some of them. The table records tens of thousands of clones, 83% of them present only once. Source: CD4+ or CD8+ T cells sorted from blood, taken in a trial of the OX40 agonist ivuxolimab. The rearrangement joins TRBV5-4 to TRBJ1-2; 7 bases line up with TRBD1. This sequence originates from an adult with an advanced solid tumor such as melanoma, head and neck, liver or kidney cancer. The CDR3 DNA is TGTGCCAGCAGCTTGGAGGGAACAGTAAGGGGGCATGGCTACACCTTC. Translation: CASSLEGTVRGHGYTF.